The rows below give T cell receptor beta chains drawn from one sample of a study of control samples from healthy donors and cancer patients. Profiled with immunoSEQ multiplex PCR; TCRdb holds only in-frame clones, not every one. The data contain 6,500 to 8,500 clones, approximately 86% of them singletons. Sequencing was carried out using PBMCs. Every receptor here comes from a man in his sixties or seventies with lung cancer. The CDR3 runs from the conserved cysteine through the conserved F or W. A D gene is named only where the DNA matches it firmly. Not every row has a clone size; where given, it reads once, few, many or a size class.

J | size | D | V | DNA | CDR3
TRBJ2-5 | once | . | TRBV3-1/TRBV3-2 | TGTGCCAGCAGCCAAGCGGGTCGGAGGGAGACCCAGTACTTC | CASSQAGRRETQYF
TRBJ2-3 | . | TRBD2 | TRBV24-1 | TGTGCCACCAGTGATCCGACTAGCTTGGGCACAGATACGCAGTATTTT | CATSDPTSLGTDTQYF
TRBJ2-5 | . | TRBD2 | TRBV9 | TGTGCCAGCAGCGTAGAACTAGCGGGGCCGACCCAGTACTTC | CASSVELAGPTQYF
TRBJ2-1 | . | TRBD2 | TRBV7-8 | TGTGCCAGCAGCTCCCGGACTAGCGGGAGTCCGCCGTTCTTC | CASSSRTSGSPPFF
TRBJ2-7 | . | . | TRBV6-5 | TGTGCCAGCAGTTACTCGGGGGGTACGACCCTTCAAGAGCAGTACTTC | CASSYSGGTTLQEQYF
TRBJ1-4 | . | . | TRBV6-5 | TGTGCCAGCAGTTCTACGGAGAATGAAAAACTGTTTTTT | CASSSTENEKLFF
TRBJ2-5 | once | . | TRBV5-6 | TGTGCCAGCAGCCCCGGGACTTTCGGTCGGGAGACCCAGTACTTC | CASSPGTFGRETQYF
TRBJ2-2 | . | . | TRBV5-6 | TGTGCCAGCAGCTTAGGTCAGGGAGCCGGGGAGCTGTTTTTT | CASSLGQGAGELFF
TRBJ2-7 | . | TRBD1 | TRBV5-1 | TGCGCCAGCAGCCTCGGGACAGCTCCCGAGCAGTACTTC | CASSLGTAPEQYF
TRBJ1-1 | . | . | TRBV19 | TGTGCCAGTAGTATAGGGGCGCAGGACACTGAAGCTTTCTTT | CASSIGAQDTEAFF
TRBJ2-4 | few | . | TRBV10-1 | TGCGCCAGCAGTGAGTCGATTTCAGGAGGGAACATTCAGTACTTC | CASSESISGGNIQYF
TRBJ1-5 | . | . | TRBV3-1/TRBV3-2 | TGTGCCAGCAGCCAGGGCCGGGACCTTGCCCAGCATTTT | CASSQGRDLAQHF
TRBJ1-4 | . | . | TRBV9 | TGTGCCAGCAGTTCTAACAGGGCCTCTGAAAAACTGTTTTTT | CASSSNRASEKLFF
TRBJ1-2 | . | . | TRBV25-1 | TGTGCCAGCAGTGTGAGTCGCCCTGTTCTAGGGGGTAACTATGGCTACACCTTC | CASSVSRPVLGGNYGYTF
TRBJ2-7 | . | . | TRBV6-6 | TGTGCCAGCAGTGGACTACTTACAGGGTTTCCCTACGAGCAGTACTTC | CASSGLLTGFPYEQYF
TRBJ2-3 | . | . | TRBV7-8 | TGTGCCAGCAGCTTAGAGTGGAGGGGCACAGATACGCAGTATTTT | CASSLEWRGTDTQYF